The clone carrying this T cell receptor (beta chain) appeared a single time. Generated by immunoSEQ multiplex PCR, the TCRdb table keeps only in-frame clones and is missing some. The sample lists about 110,000 clones; 91% were seen once. The data belong to a study of T cell changes during pregnancy in multiple sclerosis. Trimming stripped 7 bases from V and 3 bases from J, with 21 bases between. The CDR3 consists of 16 residues. V gene TRBV23-1 combines with J gene TRBJ2-5; D gene ambiguous. TRBV23-1 is reported as an ORF; its role is uncertain. This sequence was found in a female donor with multiple sclerosis, enrolled in a pregnancy study. The sequencing here drew on peripheral blood, taken before pregnancy. DNA of the CDR3: TGCGCCAGCACTGTAAGACCGAGGAGAGGAAAAGAGACCCAGTACTTC. Protein product: CASTVRPRRGKETQYF.